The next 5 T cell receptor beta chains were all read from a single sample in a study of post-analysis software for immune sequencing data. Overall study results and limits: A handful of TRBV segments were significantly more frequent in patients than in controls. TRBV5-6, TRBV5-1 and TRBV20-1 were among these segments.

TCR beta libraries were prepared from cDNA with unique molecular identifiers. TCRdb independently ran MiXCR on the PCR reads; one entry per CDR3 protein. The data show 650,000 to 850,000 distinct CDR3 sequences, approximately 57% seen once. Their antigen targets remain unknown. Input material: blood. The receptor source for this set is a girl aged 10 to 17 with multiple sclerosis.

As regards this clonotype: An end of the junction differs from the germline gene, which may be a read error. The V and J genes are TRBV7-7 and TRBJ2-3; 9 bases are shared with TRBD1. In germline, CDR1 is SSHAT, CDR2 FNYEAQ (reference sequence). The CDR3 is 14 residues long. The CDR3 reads CAGSAGQGQITQYF. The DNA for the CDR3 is TGTGCCGGCAGCGCCGGACAGGGGCAGATCACGCAGTATTTT.

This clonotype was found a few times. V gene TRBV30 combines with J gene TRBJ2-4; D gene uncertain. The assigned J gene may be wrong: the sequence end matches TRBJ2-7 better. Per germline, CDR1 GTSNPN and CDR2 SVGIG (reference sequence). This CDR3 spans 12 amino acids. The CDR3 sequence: CAWSPSKNEQYF. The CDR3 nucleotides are TGTGCCTGGAGTCCATCCAAAAACGAGCAGTACTTC.

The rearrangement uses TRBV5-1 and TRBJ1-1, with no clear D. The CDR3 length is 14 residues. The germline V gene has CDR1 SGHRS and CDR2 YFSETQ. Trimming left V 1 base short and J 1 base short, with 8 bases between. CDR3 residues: CASSLPSPNTEAFF. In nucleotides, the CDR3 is TGCGCCAGCAGCTTGCCCTCCCCGAACACTGAAGCTTTCTTT.

In DNA, the CDR3 is TGCAGCGGACAGGGGAGCTCCTACGAGCAGTACTTC. Amino acids: CSGQGSSYEQYF. The chain carries TRBV29-1 and TRBJ2-7; 8 nucleotides agree with TRBD1. Germline V gene data show CDR1 as SQVTM and CDR2 as ANQGSEA. Losses at the gene ends were 7 bases for V and 0 bases for J; bases not matched to a gene: 2. The CDR3 has 12 residues.

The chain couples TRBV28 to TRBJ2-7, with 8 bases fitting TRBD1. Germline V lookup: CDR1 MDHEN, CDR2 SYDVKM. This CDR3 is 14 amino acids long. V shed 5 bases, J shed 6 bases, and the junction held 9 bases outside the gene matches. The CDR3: CASSLTGGSSEQYF. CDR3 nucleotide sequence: TGTGCCAGCAGTCTTACAGGGGGGAGTAGCGAGCAGTACTTC.